These 29 T cell receptor beta chains were all obtained from the same sample, sequenced in a study of CD4 T cells in relation to SARS-CoV-2 and coronaviruses. No antigen has been assigned to these receptors. This table comes from immunoSEQ multiplex PCR, and its TCRdb copy is limited to in-frame clones, with some not included. The table shows about 36,000 clones, with about 79% occurring only once. The sample taken for sequencing was naive CD4+ T cells from PBMCs, cultured in vitro. Subset indicated: naive CD4+ T cells isolated by negative enrichment. All receptors come from an adult with COVID-19.

This rearrangement joins TRBV6-4 to TRBJ2-3; no firm D call. This CDR3 contains 14 residues. V lost 2 bases and J 3 bases, leaving 9 bases between the germline ends. CDR1 and CDR2 from the germline V gene are MRHNA and SNTAGT. Written as DNA, the CDR3 is TGTGCCAGCAGTGACACCCTTGGGACAGATACGCAGTATTTT. Its protein product is CASSDTLGTDTQYF.

This chain uses TRBV7-2 with TRBJ1-4; D call uncertain. The CDR3 contains 14 residues. With 5 bases removed from V and 7 bases from J, the gap between germline ends came to 14 bases. Germline V CDR1 and CDR2: SGHTA, FQGNSA. The CDR3 DNA sequence: TGTGCCAGCAGCCTGGACTATTGGGCTGAAAAACTGTTTTTT. Protein product: CASSLDYWAEKLFF.

V is TRBV5-1 and J is TRBJ2-7, with 8 bases aligning to TRBD2. Per germline, CDR1 SGHRS and CDR2 YFSETQ. Trimming removed 0 bases from V and 4 bases from J; junction bases left unmatched: 3. This CDR3 region has 14 residues. CDR3 bases: TGCGCCAGCAGCTTGGAGGGGACTAGATACGAGCAGTACTTC. Translated: CASSLEGTRYEQYF.

This chain connects TRBV28 to TRBJ2-6; 10 nucleotides line up with TRBD1. The CDR3 is made up of 19 amino acids. V dropped 5 bases and J dropped 2; count of bases not matched to a gene: 12. Per germline, CDR1 MDHEN and CDR2 SYDVKM. The CDR3 sequence is CASSPLSPGTGAGANVLTF. CDR3 in DNA: TGTGCCAGCAGTCCACTAAGTCCCGGGACAGGGGCTGGGGCCAACGTCCTGACTTTC.

The J gene is TRBJ2-3, the V gene TRBV5-1; TRBD1 agrees at 8 bases. The CDR3 covers 14 residues. Germline trimming cut 1 base from V and 4 bases from J; bases unmatched to any gene: 2. Germline V gene data show CDR1 as SGHRS and CDR2 as YFSETQ. CDR3 coding DNA: TGCGCCAGCAGCTTGCGGACAGGGCCAGATACGCAGTATTTT. Amino acid sequence: CASSLRTGPDTQYF.

V usage is TRBV7-9 and J usage is TRBJ2-1, with TRBD2 identical over 7 bases. The junction had 8 bases not matched to a gene; V was cut back by 3 bases and J by 6 bases. This CDR3 comprises 15 residues. Germline-derived CDR1 and CDR2 are SEHNR and FQNEAQ (reference sequence). This chain's CDR3 is CASSFGGGSSNEQFF. Here the CDR3 DNA reads TGTGCCAGCAGCTTCGGCGGCGGGAGCTCCAATGAGCAGTTCTTC.

The chain combines TRBV5-4 with TRBJ2-1, with D possibly matching TRBD2 (6 bases). Per germline, CDR1 SGHNT and CDR2 YYREEE (reference sequence). The CDR3 extends over 16 amino acids. Trimming removed 4 bases from V and 0 bases from J, with 14 bases in between. As DNA, the CDR3 is TGTGCCAGCAGCCGGAGTCTGACTAGCTCCTACAATGAGCAGTTCTTC. Protein product: CASSRSLTSSYNEQFF.

The V gene is TRBV19, the J gene TRBJ1-2; D might be TRBD1 (5 bases). V was pared by 3 bases and J by 6 bases, with 11 bases between. This CDR3 is 13 amino acids long. CDR1 and CDR2 from the germline V gene are LNHDA and SQIVND (reference sequence). The CDR3 spells CASSIRGIHGYTF. In DNA, the CDR3 is TGTGCCAGTAGTATTAGGGGAATTCATGGCTACACCTTC.

This rearrangement joins TRBV28 to TRBJ2-7, with 11 positions matching TRBD1. J was trimmed by 2 bases and V by 6 bases; bases with no gene match: 12. Germline values: CDR1 MDHEN, CDR2 SYDVKM. The CDR3 has 17 residues. This CDR3 is CASRRTEWGQGAYEQYF. CDR3 sequence (DNA): TGTGCCAGCAGGAGGACGGAATGGGGACAGGGGGCCTACGAGCAGTACTTC. The full variable domain, with the rest looked up from reference TRBV28 and TRBJ2-7, is DVKVTQSSRYLVKRTGEKVFLECVQDMDHENMFWYRQDPGLGLRLIYFSYDVKMKEKGDIPEGYSVSREKKERFSLILESASTNQTSMYLCASRRTEWGQGAYEQYFGPGTRLTVT.

This chain connects TRBV5-6 to TRBJ2-6, with 7 bases fitting TRBD1. Germline-derived CDR1 and CDR2 are SGHDT and YYEEEE. The trim removed 6 bases at V and 2 bases at J, leaving 14 bases unmatched. The CDR3 totals 18 residues. Here the CDR3 DNA reads TGTGCCAGCATCAAAATCCGACAGGGAAAGGCTGGGGCCAACGTCCTGACTTTC. Amino acids: CASIKIRQGKAGANVLTF.

In nucleotides, the CDR3 is TGTGCCAGCAATGATGAGGGTAACACCATATATTTT. Translation gives CASNDEGNTIYF. The chain is built from TRBV2 and TRBJ1-3, with D uncertain. V dropped 7 bases and J dropped 7 bases, with 11 bases sitting between them. The CDR3 runs 12 residues. CDR1 SNHLY and CDR2 FYNNEI come from the germline V gene.

By sample fraction, this clone is medium-sized (0.01 to 0.1%). The gene calls are TRBV4-2 and TRBJ2-3; 7 bases match TRBD1. Germline V gives CDR1 LGHNA, CDR2 YNFKEQ. The V and J ends lost 0 bases and 0 bases, in that order; junction bases with no gene match: 0. The CDR3 spans 15 residues. Here the CDR3 reads CASSQDRGSTDTQYF. The CDR3 DNA reads as TGTGCCAGCAGCCAAGACAGGGGGAGCACAGATACGCAGTATTTT.

This clone is categorized as medium-sized (0.01 to 0.1%). V usage is TRBV2 and J usage is TRBJ1-5; no definite D call. Germline-derived CDR1 and CDR2 are SNHLY and FYNNEI. Between the trimmed V and J ends, which lost 7 bases and 3 bases, there was a span of 13 bases. CDR3 size: 14 residues. CDR3 DNA sequence: TGTGCCAGCATGAGGTCACAGAACAATCAGCCCCAGCATTTT. Encoded protein: CASMRSQNNQPQHF.

This clone has only one observation. The chain joins TRBV7-9 to TRBJ2-5, with TRBD2 as a possible D gene (6 bases). Germline CDR1 is SEHNR and CDR2 is FQNEAQ (reference sequence). V was shortened by 1 base and J by 5 bases, with 11 bases between the two germline ends. The CDR3 spans 14 residues. The CDR3 DNA sequence: TGTGCCAGCAGCTTAGGGGCCGCGGGGGAGACCCAGTACTTC. This sequence encodes CASSLGAAGETQYF.

The chain is built from TRBV18 and TRBJ2-7, with 8 bases aligning to TRBD2. Germline trimming cut 3 bases from V and 4 bases from J; bases unmatched to any gene: 5. Germline loops: CDR1 KGHSH, CDR2 LQKENI. The CDR3 has 14 residues. The CDR3 protein is CASSPGTSIYEQYF. The CDR3 DNA reads as TGTGCCAGCTCACCCGGGACTAGTATATACGAGCAGTACTTC.

The chain recombines TRBV19 with TRBJ2-5; the match to TRBD1 covers 8 bases. The germline V gene encodes CDR1 LNHDA and CDR2 SQIVND (reference sequence). The V segment lost 7 bases and the J segment 4 bases; nucleotides outside the gene matches: 14. CDR3 length equals 16 residues. The CDR3, as DNA: TGTGCCAGTAAGGACCCAGGGGGCCCAACGGGAGAGACCCAGTACTTC. Translating gives CASKDPGGPTGETQYF.

The CDR3 loop is CASSVGGVANEKLFF. The CDR3 DNA reads as TGTGCCAGCAGCGTAGGAGGTGTTGCTAATGAAAAACTGTTTTTT. V and J are TRBV9 and TRBJ1-4, with D unclear. V was pared by 0 bases and J by 3 bases, with 9 bases between. The CDR3 sequence is 15 residues long. Germline V gene data show CDR1 as SGDLS and CDR2 as YYNGEE.

The CDR3 here is CASSERDGELFF. The CDR3 DNA follows: TGCGCCAGCAGTGAGCGAGACGGGGAGCTGTTTTTT. This chain connects TRBV10-1 to TRBJ2-2, with D unclear. The ends were cut back, 2 bases at V and 7 bases at J, with 5 bases in the middle. Germline V gene sequence: CDR1 WNHNN, CDR2 SYGVQD (reference sequence). The CDR3 has 12 residues.

The chain couples TRBV19 to TRBJ2-3; D could derive from TRBD1 or TRBD2 (6 bases each). Germline V gene data show CDR1 as LNHDA and CDR2 as SQIVND (reference sequence). This CDR3 has 14 residues. Trimming took 10 bases from V and 3 from J, leaving 17 bases between them. Here the CDR3 DNA reads TGTGCCACCCGTCGAGGAGGGGGAACAGATACGCAGTATTTT. Its translation is CATRRGGGTDTQYF. Combining the CDR3 with reference TRBV19 and TRBJ2-3 gives the whole variable domain DGGITQSPKYLFRKEGQNVTLSCEQNLNHDAMYWYRQDPGQGLRLIYYSQIVNDFQKGDIAEGYSVSREKKESFPLTVTSAQKNPTAFYLCATRRGGGTDTQYFGPGTRLTVL.

The chain links TRBV2 to TRBJ1-6; D remains ambiguous. Trimming took off 6 bases at V and 4 bases at J, with 13 bases between the two ends. This CDR3 has 15 residues. CDR1 is SNHLY, CDR2 FYNNEI, per germline. CDR3 coding DNA: TGTGCCAGCAGATCCCCGGCCCGATATAATTCACCCCTCCACTTT. It yields the protein CASRSPARYNSPLHF.

This clone was counted a single time. The gene calls are TRBV6-5 and TRBJ2-3; D may be TRBD1 or TRBD2 (5 bases each). V dropped 10 bases and J dropped 6 bases, with 20 bases sitting between them. Germline CDR1 is MNHEY and CDR2 is SVGAGI. This CDR3 contains 14 residues. The CDR3 protein is CATQAGRWGDTQYF. The CDR3 DNA follows: TGTGCCACACAGGCTGGACGGTGGGGGGATACGCAGTATTTT.

V is TRBV4-3 and J is TRBJ2-7; 13 bases match TRBD2. The germline V gene encodes CDR1 LGHNA and CDR2 YSLEER. The length of the CDR3 is 13 residues. V shed 9 bases and J 3 bases; nucleotides not matched to a gene: 2. The CDR3 nucleotides read TGCGCCAGGGGACTAGCGGGGTACTACGAGCAGTACTTC. Its protein is CARGLAGYYEQYF.

In this sample, this clone turned up a few times. V usage is TRBV5-4 and J usage is TRBJ1-1, with unresolved D. Trimming took off 1 base at V and 4 bases at J, with 11 bases between the two ends. CDR1 SGHNT and CDR2 YYREEE come from the germline V gene (reference sequence). The CDR3 has 14 residues. In DNA, the CDR3 is TGTGCCAGCAGCTTGCAGGAATCGGGCACTGAAGCTTTCTTT. Encoded protein: CASSLQESGTEAFF. The full variable domain, in which reference TRBV5-4 and TRBJ1-1 provide the parts outside the CDR3, is ETGVTQSPTHLIKTRGQQVTLRCSSQSGHNTVSWYQQALGQGPQFIFQYYREEENGRGNFPPRFSGLQFPNYSSELNVNALELDDSALYLCASSLQESGTEAFFGQGTRLTVV.

The J gene is TRBJ2-2, the V gene TRBV13; 7 bases are a match to TRBD1. Germline CDR1 and CDR2: PRHDT and FYEKMQ (reference sequence). V lost 2 bases and J lost 0; bases outside the gene matches: 9. The CDR3 runs 18 residues. The CDR3 DNA reads TGTGCCAGCAGCTTATACCGGGACAGTAAGACGAACACCGGGGAGCTGTTTTTT. This encodes CASSLYRDSKTNTGELFF. Based on the CDR3 plus reference TRBV13 and TRBJ2-2, the full variable domain is AAGVIQSPRHLIKEKRETATLKCYPIPRHDTVYWYQQGPGQDPQFLISFYEKMQSDKGSIPDRFSAQQFSDYHSELNMSSLELGDSALYFCASSLYRDSKTNTGELFFGEGSRLTVL.

The chain recombines TRBV7-3 with TRBJ2-1; 13 nucleotides agree with TRBD2. CDR1 is SGHTA, CDR2 FQGTGA, per germline. V shed 4 bases and J 4 bases; nucleotides not matched to a gene: 1. The CDR3 extends over 15 amino acids. CDR3 residues: CASSSGLAGYNEQFF. The CDR3 DNA is TGTGCCAGCAGCTCGGGACTAGCGGGGTACAATGAGCAGTTCTTC.

The V gene is TRBV24-1, the J gene TRBJ1-2; 7 bases align to TRBD1. The CDR3 has 14 residues. From germline, CDR1 is KGHDR and CDR2 SFDVKD. Trimming took 3 bases from V and 8 from J; bases not matched to a gene: 8. CDR3 sequence reads: CATSDGTDYLGYTF. CDR3 nucleotide sequence: TGTGCCACCAGTGATGGGACAGATTATTTGGGCTACACCTTC.

The V and J genes are TRBV7-8 and TRBJ2-7; 11 nucleotides align to TRBD2. Germline CDR1 reads SGHVS; CDR2 reads FQNEAQ. The CDR3 has 15 amino acids. With V trimmed by 7 bases and J by 4 bases, 9 bases remained unmatched. The CDR3 is CASNPLAGGEYEQYF. CDR3 DNA sequence: TGTGCCAGCAACCCGTTAGCGGGAGGGGAATACGAGCAGTACTTC.

The chain carries TRBV6-4 and TRBJ2-3; 7 bases line up with TRBD2. The germline V gene encodes CDR1 MRHNA and CDR2 SNTAGT. Trimming cost V 3 bases and J 6 bases; bases outside gene matches: 6. The CDR3 sequence is 14 residues long. Here the CDR3 DNA reads TGTGCCAGCAGTGAAGGTAGCGGGTCGGATACGCAGTATTTT. Amino acid sequence: CASSEGSGSDTQYF.

CDR3 nucleotide sequence: TGTGCCAGCAGCGTAATGGCGGGAGAGACAGATACGCAGTATTTT. This encodes CASSVMAGETDTQYF. The chain joins TRBV9 to TRBJ2-3; 7 bases match TRBD2. The germline CDR1 and CDR2 sequences are SGDLS and YYNGEE. This CDR3 region has 15 residues. V shed 1 base, J shed 3 bases, and the junction held 5 bases outside the gene matches.